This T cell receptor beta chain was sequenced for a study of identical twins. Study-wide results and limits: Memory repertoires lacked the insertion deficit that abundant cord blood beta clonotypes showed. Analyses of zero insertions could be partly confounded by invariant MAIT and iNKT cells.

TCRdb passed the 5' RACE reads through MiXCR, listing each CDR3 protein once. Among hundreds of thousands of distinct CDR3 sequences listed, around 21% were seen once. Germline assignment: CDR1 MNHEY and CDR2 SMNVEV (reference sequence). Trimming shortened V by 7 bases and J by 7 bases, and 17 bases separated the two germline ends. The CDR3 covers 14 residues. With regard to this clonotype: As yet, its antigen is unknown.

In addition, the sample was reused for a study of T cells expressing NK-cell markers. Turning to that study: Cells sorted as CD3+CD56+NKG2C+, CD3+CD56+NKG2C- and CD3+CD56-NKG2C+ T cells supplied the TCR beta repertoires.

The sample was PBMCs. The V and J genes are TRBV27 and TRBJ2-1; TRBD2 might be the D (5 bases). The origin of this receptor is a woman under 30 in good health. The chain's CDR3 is CASKKGPPGNEQFF. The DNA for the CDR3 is TGTGCCAGCAAGAAAGGACCCCCGGGGAATGAGCAGTTCTTC.